This T cell receptor (beta chain) was observed in a study of blood T cell repertoires in COVID-19. Study at large: Acute and convalescent COVID-19 samples came from the United States, Italy and Spain. Nucleic acid was either cDNA or gDNA, and it came from T cells, B-cell-depleted T cells, or PBMCs.

In germline, CDR1 is SGHKS, CDR2 YYEKEE (reference sequence). The CDR3 totals 14 residues. V gave up 4 bases and J gave up 1 base; unmatched junction bases: 3. TCRdb keeps only in-frame clones here, not all; method: immunoSEQ multiplex PCR. The data show about 140,000 clones, around 76% seen once. The chain carries TRBV5-5 and TRBJ2-3; 7 bases line up with TRBD1. The source of this sequence is an elderly man with acute or convalescent COVID-19. The source material was peripheral blood. CDR3 residues: CASSVTGGTDTQYF. In DNA form, the CDR3 reads TGTGCCAGCAGCGTTACAGGGGGCACAGATACGCAGTATTTT.